Below, one TCR beta chain is given with its context. The data were obtained in a study of blood T cell repertoires in COVID-19. About the research overall: The United States, Italy and Spain provided the acute and convalescent COVID-19 samples. The cDNA or gDNA used as material had been derived from T cells, B-cell-depleted T cells, or PBMCs.

As handled by the study authors: Amplification with reference gene primers provided the estimates of nucleated cell counts. Profiled with immunoSEQ multiplex PCR; TCRdb holds only in-frame clones, not every one. V, J and clone size derive from that table, while D and trimming were established from the DNA sequence. Among some 370,000 clones listed, more than 70% were seen once. Followed over time, Seattle patients had been enrolled while infection was active. The source material was peripheral blood. This TCR derives from a woman between 25 and 40 years old with COVID-19, enrolled during active disease.

The CDR3 DNA is TGTGCCACTGGCGGGAGGCTTGATGAGCAGTTCTTC. Translated, it gives CATGGRLDEQFF. The V call is TRBV24-1, the J call TRBJ2-1, with 8 bases that match TRBD2. V was clipped by 10 bases and J by 8 bases; unmatched bases: 6. CDR1 KGHDR and CDR2 SFDVKD come from the germline V gene. This CDR3 region has 12 residues.